One sample yielded the 16 T cell receptor beta chains listed below, sequenced in a study of beta chain features in type 1 diabetes. Study-wide findings and caveats: Moderately but significantly shorter TCRB CDR3s were found in Type 1 diabetes patients in all four CD4+ subsets.

Expressed TCRB transcripts got sequenced, as all isolated RNA was reverse transcribed. Sequencing used immunoSEQ multiplex PCR; TCRdb keeps in-frame clones, though not all of them. Here the sample spans under 300,000 clones, about 15% being singletons. These receptors are not linked to any known antigen. The specimen was naive CD4+ T cells from blood. These receptors all stem from a man aged 25 to 40 with type 1 diabetes.

This clone occurred a few times. V usage is TRBV6-1 and J usage is TRBJ2-1; TRBD2 agrees at 8 bases. The germline gives CDR1 MNHNS, CDR2 SASEGT. This CDR3 is built from 17 residues. Germline trimming cut 3 bases from V and 3 bases from J; bases unmatched to any gene: 10. The CDR3 sequence: CASSEEVAGSLYNEQFF. The DNA for the CDR3 is TGTGCCAGCAGTGAGGAGGTAGCGGGGTCACTCTACAATGAGCAGTTCTTC.

This clone has only a few counts. The V and J genes are TRBV14 and TRBJ2-1; 11 bases align to TRBD2. Germline CDR1 SGHDN, CDR2 FVKESK. Trimming took 1 base from V and 8 from J; bases not matched to a gene: 16. CDR3 length: 19 amino acids. CDR3: CASSQATLLASGRLYEQFF. The CDR3 coding sequence is TGTGCCAGCAGCCAAGCCACTCTCCTGGCTAGCGGGAGGTTGTATGAGCAGTTCTTC.

The chain employs TRBV10-3 and TRBJ2-1, with TRBD1 as a possible D gene (5 bases). In germline, CDR1 is ENHRY, CDR2 SYGVKD. V gave up 5 bases and J gave up 6 bases, with 14 bases separating them. This CDR3 has 14 residues. DNA of the CDR3: TGTGCCATCAGTACCCAGGGTGGGCGCAATGAGCAGTTCTTC. Amino acid sequence: CAISTQGGRNEQFF.

This clone was observed a handful of times. The rearrangement joins TRBV6-1 to TRBJ2-1; possibly TRBD2 for D (5 bases). This CDR3 has 14 residues. Germline CDR1 is MNHNS and CDR2 is SASEGT. V lost 8 bases to trimming and J lost 2 bases, with 13 bases between them. Here the CDR3 DNA reads TGTGCCAGCGAAAGGGAGAGACCCTACAATGAGCAGTTCTTC. Protein sequence: CASERERPYNEQFF.

This sequence joins TRBV27 and TRBJ2-1, with 15 bases aligning to TRBD2. CDR3 size: 16 residues. The germline CDR1 and CDR2 sequences are MNHEY and SMNVEV (reference sequence). V gave up 10 bases and J gave up 2 bases; unmatched junction bases: 6. CDR3 protein: CATGLAGGPPYNEQFF. In DNA form, the CDR3 reads TGTGCCACCGGACTAGCGGGAGGGCCCCCCTACAATGAGCAGTTCTTC.

This clone occurred a few times. The chain recombines TRBV27 with TRBJ2-3, with 7 bases identical to TRBD2. J gave up 3 bases and V 4 bases, and 1 base lay outside the gene matches. Germline V gene lookup returns CDR1 MNHEY and CDR2 SMNVEV (reference sequence). This CDR3 is 13 amino acids long. CDR3 sequence: CASSSAGTDTQYF. The DNA of the CDR3 is TGTGCCAGCAGTTCAGCGGGGACAGATACGCAGTATTTT.

CDR3 nucleotides: TGTGCCAGCACCGACGACAAAGGCCATGGCTACACCTTC. Encoded protein: CASTDDKGHGYTF. This chain joins TRBV6-5 and TRBJ1-2, with unresolved D. This CDR3 is 13 amino acids long. The V end was cut by 7 bases, the J end by 6 bases, with 15 bases between. Germline-derived CDR1 and CDR2 are MNHEY and SVGAGI.

This chain connects TRBV15 to TRBJ2-7, with a weak D call TRBD2 (5 bases). With 0 bases removed from V and 2 bases from J, the gap between germline ends came to 11 bases. This CDR3 is 15 amino acids long. Germline loops: CDR1 LNHNV, CDR2 YYDKDF (reference sequence). CDR3: CATSREALGAYEQYF. In nucleotides, the CDR3 is TGTGCCACCAGCAGAGAAGCCCTGGGAGCCTACGAGCAGTACTTC.

This clone was seen a few times. The V call is TRBV5-6, the J call TRBJ1-1, with 8 bases identical to TRBD1. The germline V gene has CDR1 SGHDT and CDR2 YYEEEE. The CDR3 runs to 14 residues. Losses at the gene ends were 3 bases for V and 1 base for J; bases not matched to a gene: 2. This CDR3 reads CASSSDRGNTEAFF. The DNA of the CDR3 is TGTGCCAGCAGCTCCGACAGGGGGAACACTGAAGCTTTCTTT.

The chain employs TRBV5-1 and TRBJ2-1; 11 bases are a match to TRBD2. V trimming: 1 base; J trimming: 5 bases; junction bases outside the gene matches: 2. The V gene's germline CDR1 is SGHRS and CDR2 YFSETQ. The CDR3 runs 15 residues. CDR3 sequence (DNA): TGCGCCAGCAGCTTGTTGGGACTAGCGGACAATGAGCAGTTCTTC. Translated: CASSLLGLADNEQFF.

The V gene is TRBV11-2, the J gene TRBJ2-3, with a weak D call TRBD2 (6 bases). The germline gives CDR1 SGHAT, CDR2 FQNNGV. The CDR3 runs to 15 residues. The V and J ends lost 2 bases and 1 base respectively, with 10 bases between them. In DNA, the CDR3 is TGTGCCAGCAGCTTAAACGGAGGGGGCACAGATACGCAGTATTTT. It translates to CASSLNGGGTDTQYF.

Only a few counts were recorded for this clone. The chain is built from TRBV7-9 and TRBJ1-1; D call uncertain. The CDR3 length is 14 residues. The V end was cut by 5 bases, the J end by 1 base, with 11 bases between. The germline V gene has CDR1 SEHNR and CDR2 FQNEAQ (reference sequence). CDR3 residues: CASSPKLRNTEAFF. For the CDR3, the DNA is TGTGCCAGCAGCCCTAAATTGCGGAACACTGAAGCTTTCTTT.

J is TRBJ1-4 and V is TRBV7-9, with 10 bases identical to TRBD1. CDR1 and CDR2 from the germline V gene are SEHNR and FQNEAQ (reference sequence). Trimming cost V 5 bases and J 5 bases; bases outside gene matches: 8. The CDR3 is made up of 16 amino acids. The CDR3 reads CASSVLWGQGNEKLFF. The CDR3 DNA reads as TGTGCCAGCAGCGTCCTGTGGGGACAGGGGAATGAAAAACTGTTTTTT. The whole variable domain, filled in from reference TRBV7-9 and TRBJ1-4, reads DTGVSQNPRHKITKRGQNVTFRCDPISEHNRLYWYRQTLGQGPEFLTYFQNEAQLEKSRLLSDRFSAERPKGSFSTLEIQRTEQGDSAMYLCASSVLWGQGNEKLFFGSGTQLSVL.

This clone was observed a handful of times. The chain carries TRBV18 and TRBJ1-4; tentatively, D is TRBD1 (5 bases). CDR1 and CDR2 (germline): KGHSH, LQKENI. The CDR3 runs to 15 residues. V was clipped by 2 bases and J by 3 bases, with 10 bases between them. The DNA of the CDR3 is TGTGCCAGCTCACCAAGGCTGGGGCCTAATGAAAAACTGTTTTTT. This sequence encodes CASSPRLGPNEKLFF.

J is TRBJ2-7 and V is TRBV28, with D possibly matching TRBD1 (6 bases). The germline V gene encodes CDR1 MDHEN and CDR2 SYDVKM. Trimming removed 10 bases from V and 2 bases from J, with 12 bases in between. The CDR3 sequence is 12 residues long. This CDR3 is CATLDSTYEQYF. CDR3 in DNA: TGTGCCACCTTGGACAGCACCTACGAGCAGTACTTC.

This clone was counted only a few times. The chain joins TRBV6-1 to TRBJ2-4, with 15 bases lining up with TRBD2. The V and J ends lost 3 bases and 0 bases, in that order; junction bases with no gene match: 3. Germline-derived CDR1 and CDR2 are MNHNS and SASEGT. There are 18 residues in the CDR3. CDR3 loop: CASSDGTSGGIAKNIQYF. CDR3 coding DNA: TGTGCCAGCAGTGACGGGACTAGCGGGGGGATAGCCAAAAACATTCAGTACTTC.